This T cell receptor beta chain was captured by sequencing in a study of sequential checkpoint blockade in melanoma. Some clones are missing from TCRdb's copy, which holds only in-frame ones; the method was immunoSEQ multiplex PCR. Altogether fewer than 5,000 clones are present, 15% to 20% being singletons, with the ten largest covering roughly 24%. This CDR3 comprises 11 residues. The V gene lost 5 bases and the J gene lost 2 bases, with 2 bases spanning the gap. This sample's treatment: randomized to nivolumab then ipilimumab (arm A) or the reverse (arm B). The rearrangement links TRBV6-7 to TRBJ2-3; D uncertain. TRBV6-7 falls under the ORF class, with uncertain function. The TCR sequence derives from a human donor with melanoma. The starting material was tumor tissue (inferred from file names), obtained from a patient given nivolumab and ipilimumab in sequence. DNA of the CDR3: TGTGCCAGCAGTCACACAGATACGCAGTATTTT. This codes for CASSHTDTQYF.